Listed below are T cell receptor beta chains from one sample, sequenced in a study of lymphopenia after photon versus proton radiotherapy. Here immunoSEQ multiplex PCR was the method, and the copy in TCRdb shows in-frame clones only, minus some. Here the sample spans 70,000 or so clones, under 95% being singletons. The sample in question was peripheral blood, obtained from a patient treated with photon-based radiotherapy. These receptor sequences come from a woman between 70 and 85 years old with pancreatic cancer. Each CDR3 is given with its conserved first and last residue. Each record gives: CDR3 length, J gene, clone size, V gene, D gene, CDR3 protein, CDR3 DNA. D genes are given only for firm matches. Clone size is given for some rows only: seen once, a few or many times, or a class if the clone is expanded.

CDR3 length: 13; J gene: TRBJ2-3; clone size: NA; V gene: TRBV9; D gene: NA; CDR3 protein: CASSGTSTDTQYF; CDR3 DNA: TGTGCCAGCAGCGGAACTAGCACAGATACGCAGTATTTT
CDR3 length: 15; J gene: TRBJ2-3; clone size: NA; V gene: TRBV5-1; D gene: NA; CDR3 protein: CASSLGGQNTDTQYF; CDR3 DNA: TGCGCCAGCAGCTTGGGGGGGCAGAACACAGATACGCAGTATTTT
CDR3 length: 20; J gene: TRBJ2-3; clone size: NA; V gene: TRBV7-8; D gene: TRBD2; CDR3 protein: CASSLAPGLAGVWDTDTQYF; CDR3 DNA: TGTGCCAGCAGCTTAGCTCCGGGACTAGCGGGAGTGTGGGACACAGATACGCAGTATTTT
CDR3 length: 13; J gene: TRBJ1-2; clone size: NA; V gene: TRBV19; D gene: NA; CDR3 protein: CASSIHTAHGYTF; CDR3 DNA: TGTGCCAGTAGTATTCATACAGCGCATGGCTACACCTTC
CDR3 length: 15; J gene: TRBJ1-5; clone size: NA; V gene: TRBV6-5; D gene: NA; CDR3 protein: CASSYSADLNQPQHF; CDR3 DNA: TGTGCCAGCAGTTACTCCGCGGACCTCAATCAGCCCCAGCATTTT
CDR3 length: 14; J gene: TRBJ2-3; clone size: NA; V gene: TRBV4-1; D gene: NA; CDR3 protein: CASSQNSRPDTQYF; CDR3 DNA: TGCGCCAGCAGCCAGAATAGTCGGCCAGATACGCAGTATTTT
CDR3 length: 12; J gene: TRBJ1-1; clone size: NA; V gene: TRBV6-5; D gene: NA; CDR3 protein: CASSYDNTEAFF; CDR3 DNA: TGTGCCAGCAGTTACGATAACACTGAAGCTTTCTTT
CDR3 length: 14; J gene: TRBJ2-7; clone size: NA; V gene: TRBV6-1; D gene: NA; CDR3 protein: CASSEARSSYEQYF; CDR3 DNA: TGTGCCAGCAGTGAAGCGCGGTCCTCCTACGAGCAGTACTTC
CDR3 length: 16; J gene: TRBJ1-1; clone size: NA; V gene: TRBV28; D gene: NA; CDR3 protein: CASSPLLGRGNTEAFF; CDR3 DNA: TGTGCCAGCAGCCCCCTCCTGGGGCGCGGGAACACTGAAGCTTTCTTT
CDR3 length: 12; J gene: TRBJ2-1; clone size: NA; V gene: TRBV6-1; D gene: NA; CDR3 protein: CASSEDKWLQFF; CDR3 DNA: TGTGCCAGCAGTGAAGATAAGTGGTTGCAGTTCTTC
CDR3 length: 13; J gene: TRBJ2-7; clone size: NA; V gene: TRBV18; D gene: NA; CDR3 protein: CASSPRDNYEQYF; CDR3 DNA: TGTGCCAGCTCACCGCGGGACAACTACGAGCAGTACTTC
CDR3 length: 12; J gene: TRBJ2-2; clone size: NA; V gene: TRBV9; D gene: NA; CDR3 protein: CASSTYTGELFF; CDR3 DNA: TGTGCCAGCAGCACCTACACCGGGGAGCTGTTTTTT
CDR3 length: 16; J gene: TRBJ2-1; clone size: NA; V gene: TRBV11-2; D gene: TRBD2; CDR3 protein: CASSRGTSGRLGEQFF; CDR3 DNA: TGTGCCAGCAGCCGGGGGACTAGCGGGAGGCTTGGTGAGCAGTTCTTC
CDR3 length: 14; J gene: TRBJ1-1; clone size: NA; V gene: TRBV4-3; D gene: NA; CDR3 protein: CASSRLRGPFEAFF; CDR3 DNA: TGCGCCAGCAGCCGCCTCCGGGGCCCCTTTGAAGCTTTCTTT
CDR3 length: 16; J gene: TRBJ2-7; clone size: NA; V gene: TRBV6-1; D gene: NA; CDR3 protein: CASSDKGHGAAYEQYF; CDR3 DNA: TGTGCCAGCAGTGACAAGGGACACGGAGCCGCCTACGAGCAGTACTTC
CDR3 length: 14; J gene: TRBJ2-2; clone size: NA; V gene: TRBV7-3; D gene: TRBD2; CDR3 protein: CASSLTSAGGELFF; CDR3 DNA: TGTGCCAGCAGCCTGACTAGCGCGGGCGGGGAGCTGTTTTTT
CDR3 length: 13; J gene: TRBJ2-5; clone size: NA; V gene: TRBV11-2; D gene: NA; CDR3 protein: CASSLERQETQYF; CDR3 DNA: TGTGCCAGCAGCTTGGAGCGGCAAGAGACCCAGTACTTC
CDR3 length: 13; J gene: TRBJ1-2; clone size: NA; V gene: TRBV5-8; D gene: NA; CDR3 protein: CASSFGLGGGYTF; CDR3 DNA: TGTGCCAGCAGCTTTGGGTTGGGAGGTGGCTACACCTTC
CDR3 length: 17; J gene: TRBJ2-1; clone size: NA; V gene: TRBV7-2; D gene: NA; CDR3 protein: CASSLVRTGEGYNEQFF; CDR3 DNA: TGTGCCAGCAGCTTAGTTCGGACTGGCGAGGGTTACAATGAGCAGTTCTTC
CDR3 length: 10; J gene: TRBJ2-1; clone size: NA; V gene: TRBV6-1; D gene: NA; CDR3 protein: CASPYNEQFF; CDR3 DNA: TGTGCCAGCCCCTACAATGAGCAGTTCTTC
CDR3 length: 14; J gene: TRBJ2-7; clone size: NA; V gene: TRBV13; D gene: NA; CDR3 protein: CASSSRESYYEQYF; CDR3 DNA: TGTGCCAGCAGCTCCCGGGAGAGCTACTACGAGCAGTACTTC
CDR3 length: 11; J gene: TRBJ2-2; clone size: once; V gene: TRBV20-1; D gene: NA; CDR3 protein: CSARLGGALFF; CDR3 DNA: TGCAGTGCTAGACTTGGGGGGGCGCTGTTTTTT
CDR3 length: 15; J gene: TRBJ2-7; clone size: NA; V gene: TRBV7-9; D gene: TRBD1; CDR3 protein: CASSSDRGSSYEQYF; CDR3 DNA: TGTGCCAGCAGTTCGGACAGGGGAAGCTCCTACGAGCAGTACTTC
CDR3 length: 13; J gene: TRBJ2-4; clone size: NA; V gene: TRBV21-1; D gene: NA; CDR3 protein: CASMIAPWDIQYF; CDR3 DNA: TGTGCCAGCATGATTGCCCCGTGGGACATTCAGTACTTC
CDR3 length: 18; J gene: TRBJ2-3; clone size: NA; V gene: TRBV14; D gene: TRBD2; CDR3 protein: CASSQDPGASGRAGTQYF; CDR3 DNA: TGTGCCAGCAGCCAAGACCCCGGGGCTAGCGGGAGGGCCGGTACGCAGTATTTT
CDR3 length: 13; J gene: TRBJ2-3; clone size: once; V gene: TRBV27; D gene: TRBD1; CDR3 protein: CASVGTGYDTQYF; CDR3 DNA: TGTGCCAGCGTCGGGACAGGGTACGATACGCAGTATTTT
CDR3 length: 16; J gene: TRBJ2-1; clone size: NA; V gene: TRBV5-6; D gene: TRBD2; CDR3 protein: CASSRLAGSSYNEQFF; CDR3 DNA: TGTGCCAGCAGCCGACTAGCGGGAAGTTCCTACAATGAGCAGTTCTTC
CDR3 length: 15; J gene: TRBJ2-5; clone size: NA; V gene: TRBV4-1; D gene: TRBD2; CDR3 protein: CASRGAGGDQETQYF; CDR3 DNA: TGCGCCAGCAGGGGTGCGGGAGGAGACCAAGAGACCCAGTACTTC
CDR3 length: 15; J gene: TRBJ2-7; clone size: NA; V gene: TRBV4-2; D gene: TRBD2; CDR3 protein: CASSRGTSGAYEQYF; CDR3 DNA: TGTGCCAGCAGCCGAGGAACTAGCGGGGCCTACGAGCAGTACTTC
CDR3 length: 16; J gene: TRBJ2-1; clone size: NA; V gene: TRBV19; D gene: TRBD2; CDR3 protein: CASSINSGTLNNEQFF; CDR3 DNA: TGTGCCAGTAGTATAAATAGCGGGACTTTGAATAATGAGCAGTTCTTC
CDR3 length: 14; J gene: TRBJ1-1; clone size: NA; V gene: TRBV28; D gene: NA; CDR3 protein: CASSFGGWGTEAFF; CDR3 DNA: TGTGCCAGCAGTTTTGGGGGTTGGGGCACTGAAGCTTTCTTT
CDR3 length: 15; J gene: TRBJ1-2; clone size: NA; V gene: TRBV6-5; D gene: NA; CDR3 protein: CASSYSSGVAYGYTF; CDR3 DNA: TGTGCCAGCAGTTACTCTTCAGGGGTAGCCTATGGCTACACCTTC
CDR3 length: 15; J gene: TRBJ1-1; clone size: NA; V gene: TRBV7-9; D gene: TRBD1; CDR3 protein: CASSLATGGRTEAFF; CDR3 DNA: TGTGCCAGCAGCTTAGCGACAGGGGGGAGGACTGAAGCTTTCTTT
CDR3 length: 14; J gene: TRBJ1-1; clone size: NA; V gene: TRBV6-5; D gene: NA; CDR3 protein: CASSRQGGGAEAFF; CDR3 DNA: TGTGCCAGCAGCCGACAAGGCGGAGGCGCTGAAGCTTTCTTT
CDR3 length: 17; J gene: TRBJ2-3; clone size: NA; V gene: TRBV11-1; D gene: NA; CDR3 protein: CASSPTWGRDLSNTQYF; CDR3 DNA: TGTGCCAGCAGCCCCACGTGGGGCAGGGATTTGTCAAATACGCAGTATTTT
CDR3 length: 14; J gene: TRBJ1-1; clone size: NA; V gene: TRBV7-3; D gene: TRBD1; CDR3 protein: CASSVDRGIAEAFF; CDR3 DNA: TGTGCCAGCAGCGTGGACAGGGGTATCGCTGAAGCTTTCTTT
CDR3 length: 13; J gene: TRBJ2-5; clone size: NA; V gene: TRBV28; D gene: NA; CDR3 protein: CASREGPRETQYF; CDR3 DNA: TGTGCCAGCAGAGAGGGGCCTCGGGAGACCCAGTACTTC
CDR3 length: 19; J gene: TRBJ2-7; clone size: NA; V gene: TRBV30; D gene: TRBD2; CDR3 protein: CAWSVPGLAGGPRSYEQYF; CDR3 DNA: TGTGCCTGGAGTGTACCTGGACTAGCGGGAGGGCCCCGCTCCTACGAGCAGTACTTC
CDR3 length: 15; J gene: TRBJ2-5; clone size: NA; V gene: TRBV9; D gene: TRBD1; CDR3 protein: CASSPRTGTQETQYF; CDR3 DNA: TGTGCCAGCAGCCCACGGACAGGCACGCAAGAGACCCAGTACTTC
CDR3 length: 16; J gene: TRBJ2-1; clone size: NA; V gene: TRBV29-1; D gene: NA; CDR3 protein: CSVEDIRTVTYNEQFF; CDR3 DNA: TGCAGCGTTGAAGACATAAGGACTGTAACCTACAATGAGCAGTTCTTC
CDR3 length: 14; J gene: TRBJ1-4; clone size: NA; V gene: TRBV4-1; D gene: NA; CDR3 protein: CASSQDLDREKLFF; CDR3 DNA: TGCGCCAGCAGCCAAGATTTGGATCGGGAGAAACTGTTTTTT
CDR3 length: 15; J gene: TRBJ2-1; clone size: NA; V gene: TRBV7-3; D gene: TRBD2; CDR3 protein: CASSWTSGRYNEQFF; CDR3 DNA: TGTGCCAGCAGCTGGACTAGCGGGCGATACAATGAGCAGTTCTTC
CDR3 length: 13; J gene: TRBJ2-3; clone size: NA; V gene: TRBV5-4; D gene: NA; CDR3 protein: CASSLGGTDTQYF; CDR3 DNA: TGTGCCAGCAGCTTGGGAGGTACAGATACGCAGTATTTT
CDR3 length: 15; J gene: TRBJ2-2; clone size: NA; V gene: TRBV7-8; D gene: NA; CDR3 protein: CASSLTATNTGELFF; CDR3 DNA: TGTGCCAGCAGCTTAACAGCCACTAACACCGGGGAGCTGTTTTTT
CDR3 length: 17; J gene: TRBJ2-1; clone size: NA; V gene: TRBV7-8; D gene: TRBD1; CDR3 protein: CASSLGLRDRDYNEQFF; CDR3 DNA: TGTGCCAGCAGCTTAGGTTTGCGGGACAGGGATTACAATGAGCAGTTCTTC
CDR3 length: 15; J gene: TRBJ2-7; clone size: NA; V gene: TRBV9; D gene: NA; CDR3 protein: CASSVGGTVNYEQYF; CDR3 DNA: TGTGCCAGCAGCGTAGGGGGGACGGTTAACTACGAGCAGTACTTC
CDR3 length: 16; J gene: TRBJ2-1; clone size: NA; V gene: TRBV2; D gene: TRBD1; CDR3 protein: CASSTGQGASYNEQFF; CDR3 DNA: TGTGCCAGCAGCACCGGACAGGGGGCCTCCTACAATGAGCAGTTCTTC
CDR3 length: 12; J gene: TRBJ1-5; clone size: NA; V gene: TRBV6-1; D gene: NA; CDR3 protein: CASMGSNQPQHF; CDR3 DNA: TGTGCCAGCATGGGGAGCAATCAGCCCCAGCATTTT
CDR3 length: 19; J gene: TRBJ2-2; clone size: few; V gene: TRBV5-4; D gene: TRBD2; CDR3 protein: CASRRGVLAGDSNTGELFF; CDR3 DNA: TGTGCCAGCAGAAGGGGTGTGCTAGCGGGAGACTCGAACACCGGGGAGCTGTTTTTT
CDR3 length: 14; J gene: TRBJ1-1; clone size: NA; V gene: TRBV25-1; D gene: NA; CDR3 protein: CASSELGVDTEAFF; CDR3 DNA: TGTGCCAGCAGTGAATTGGGGGTCGACACTGAAGCTTTCTTT
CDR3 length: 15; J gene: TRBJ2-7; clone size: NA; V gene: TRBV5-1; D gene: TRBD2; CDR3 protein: CASSLGLAGDKEQYF; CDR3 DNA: TGCGCCAGCAGCCTCGGACTAGCGGGAGATAAAGAGCAGTACTTC
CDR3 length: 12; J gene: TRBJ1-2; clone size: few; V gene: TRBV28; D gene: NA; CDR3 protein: CASLQGDYGYTF; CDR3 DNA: TGTGCCAGCCTACAGGGAGACTATGGCTACACCTTC